Included here is one T cell receptor (beta chain) sequence, with context. No antigen is known for it. These data belong to a study of cytomegalovirus exposure and HLA in healthy donors. Notes on the study in general: Most TCR sequences were uncommon, yet certain public TCRs appeared in many donors. For presence/absence analyses, sequencing depth was assumed to be roughly uniform across donors. HLA-A and HLA-B allele assignments for most subjects were reportedly predicted accurately using TCR beta sequences.

In the PCR, 60 Vbeta and 13 Jbeta primers were used. TCRdb's table, derived via immunoSEQ multiplex PCR, lists solely in-frame clones and lacks some. The sample consists of approximately 100,000 clones, roughly 70% of them appearing once. The V gene lost 9 bases and the J gene lost 1 base, with 6 bases spanning the gap. The CDR3 consists of 12 residues. CDR1 is KGHSH, CDR2 LQKENI, per germline. The TCR originated in a man in his forties or fifties in good health and CMV-seropositive. This chain joins TRBV18 and TRBJ2-2; a weak D match, TRBD2 (5 bases). The sample consisted of PBMCs. DNA for the CDR3: TGTGCCAGTCGGGAGAACACCGGGGAGCTGTTTTTT. Protein: CASRENTGELFF.